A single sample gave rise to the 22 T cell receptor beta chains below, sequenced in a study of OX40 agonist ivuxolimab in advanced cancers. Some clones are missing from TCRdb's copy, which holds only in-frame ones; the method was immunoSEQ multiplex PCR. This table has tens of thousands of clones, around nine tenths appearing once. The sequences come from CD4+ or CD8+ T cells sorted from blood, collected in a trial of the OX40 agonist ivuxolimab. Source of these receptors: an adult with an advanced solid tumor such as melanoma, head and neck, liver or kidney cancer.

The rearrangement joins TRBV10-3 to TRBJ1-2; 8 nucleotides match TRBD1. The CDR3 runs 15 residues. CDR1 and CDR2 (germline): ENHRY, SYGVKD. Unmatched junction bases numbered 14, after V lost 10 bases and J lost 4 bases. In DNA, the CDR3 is TGTGCCAACAGGGGAGGGACAGGCCAGTTCTATGGCTACACCTTC. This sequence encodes CANRGGTGQFYGYTF.

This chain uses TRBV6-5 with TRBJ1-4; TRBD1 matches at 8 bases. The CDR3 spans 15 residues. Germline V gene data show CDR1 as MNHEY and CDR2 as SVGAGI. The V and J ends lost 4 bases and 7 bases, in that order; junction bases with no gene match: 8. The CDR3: CASSSQGARAEKLFF. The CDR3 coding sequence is TGTGCCAGCAGTTCGCAGGGGGCGAGAGCTGAAAAACTGTTTTTT.

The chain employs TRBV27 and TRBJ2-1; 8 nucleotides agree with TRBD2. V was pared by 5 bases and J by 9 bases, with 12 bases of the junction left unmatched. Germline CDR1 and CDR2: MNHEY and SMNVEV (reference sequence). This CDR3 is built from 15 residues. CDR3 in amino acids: CASSITGGGLSEQFF. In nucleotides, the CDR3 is TGTGCCAGCAGTATAACGGGGGGGGGCCTTAGTGAGCAGTTCTTC.

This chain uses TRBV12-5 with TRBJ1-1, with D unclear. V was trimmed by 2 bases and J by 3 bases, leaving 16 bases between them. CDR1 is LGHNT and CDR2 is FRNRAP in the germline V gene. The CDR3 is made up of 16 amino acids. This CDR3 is CASGLPHQIGDTEAFF. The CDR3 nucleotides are TGTGCTAGTGGTTTGCCCCACCAGATAGGCGACACTGAAGCTTTCTTT. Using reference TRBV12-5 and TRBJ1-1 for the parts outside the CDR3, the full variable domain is DARVTQTPRHKVTEMGQEVTMRCQPILGHNTVFWYRQTMMQGLELLAYFRNRAPLDDSGMPKDRFSAEMPDATLATLKIQPSEPRDSAVYFCASGLPHQIGDTEAFFGQGTRLTVV.

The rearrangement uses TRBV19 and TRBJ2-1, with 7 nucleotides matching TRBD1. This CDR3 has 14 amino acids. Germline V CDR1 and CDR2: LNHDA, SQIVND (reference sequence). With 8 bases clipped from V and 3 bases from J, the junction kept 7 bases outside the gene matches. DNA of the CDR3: TGTGCCAGTCGGTCGGGACAGATCTACAATGAGCAGTTCTTC. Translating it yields CASRSGQIYNEQFF.

This chain's CDR3 is CASSGGASGAYEQYF. Written as DNA, the CDR3 is TGTGCCAGCAGTGGGGGAGCTAGCGGGGCCTACGAGCAGTACTTC. The gene calls are TRBV21-1 and TRBJ2-7; no DNA check was done on the table's D call, TRBD2. TRBV21-1 is recorded as a pseudogene. This CDR3 has 15 amino acids.

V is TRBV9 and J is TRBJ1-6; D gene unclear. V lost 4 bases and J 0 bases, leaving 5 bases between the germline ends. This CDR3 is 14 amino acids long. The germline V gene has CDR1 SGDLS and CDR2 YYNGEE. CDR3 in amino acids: CASSPSSYNSPLHF. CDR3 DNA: TGTGCCAGCAGCCCTTCCTCCTATAATTCACCCCTCCACTTT.

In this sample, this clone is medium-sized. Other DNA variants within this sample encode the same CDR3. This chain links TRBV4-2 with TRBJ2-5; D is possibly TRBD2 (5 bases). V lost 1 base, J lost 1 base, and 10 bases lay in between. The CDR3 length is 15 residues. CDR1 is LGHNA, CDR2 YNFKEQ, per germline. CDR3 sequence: CASSQALAGQETQYF. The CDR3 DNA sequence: TGTGCCAGCAGCCAAGCTCTAGCAGGCCAAGAGACCCAGTACTTC.

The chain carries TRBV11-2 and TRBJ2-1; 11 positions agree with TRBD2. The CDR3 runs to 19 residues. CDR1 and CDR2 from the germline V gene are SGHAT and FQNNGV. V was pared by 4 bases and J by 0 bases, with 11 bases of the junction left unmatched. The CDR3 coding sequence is TGTGCCAGCAGCTGGAATAGCGGGGGGGTCCCAACCTCCTACAATGAGCAGTTCTTC. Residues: CASSWNSGGVPTSYNEQFF.

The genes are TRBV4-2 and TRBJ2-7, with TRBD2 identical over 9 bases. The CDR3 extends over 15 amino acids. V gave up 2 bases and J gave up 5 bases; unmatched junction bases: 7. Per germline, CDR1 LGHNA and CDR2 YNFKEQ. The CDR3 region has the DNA TGTGCCAGCAGCCAAACCCTAGCGGGGAGCGACGAGCAGTACTTC. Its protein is CASSQTLAGSDEQYF.

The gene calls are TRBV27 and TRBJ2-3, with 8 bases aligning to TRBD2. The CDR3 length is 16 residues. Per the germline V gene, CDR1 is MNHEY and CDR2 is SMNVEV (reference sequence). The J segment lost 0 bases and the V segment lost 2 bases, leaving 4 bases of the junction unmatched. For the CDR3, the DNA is TGTGCCAGCAGTTTAGAGCGGGGGTCTAGCACAGATACGCAGTATTTT. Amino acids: CASSLERGSSTDTQYF.

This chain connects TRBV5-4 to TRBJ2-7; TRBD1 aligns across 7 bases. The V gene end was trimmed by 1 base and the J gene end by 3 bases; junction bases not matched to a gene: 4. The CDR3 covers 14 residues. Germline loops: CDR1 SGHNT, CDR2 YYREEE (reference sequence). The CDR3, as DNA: TGTGCCAGCAGCTTGCAGGGGGTGGACTACGAGCAGTACTTC. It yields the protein CASSLQGVDYEQYF.

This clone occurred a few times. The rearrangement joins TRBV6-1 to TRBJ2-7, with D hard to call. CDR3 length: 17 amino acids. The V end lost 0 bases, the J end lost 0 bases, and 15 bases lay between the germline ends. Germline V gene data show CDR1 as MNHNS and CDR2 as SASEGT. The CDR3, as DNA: TGTGCCAGCAGTGAAGCAGGGAACCGCTTGACCTCCTACGAGCAGTACTTC. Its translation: CASSEAGNRLTSYEQYF.

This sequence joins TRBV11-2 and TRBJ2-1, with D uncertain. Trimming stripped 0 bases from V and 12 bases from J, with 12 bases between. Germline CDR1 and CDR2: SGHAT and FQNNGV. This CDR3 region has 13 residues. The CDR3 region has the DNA TGTGCCAGCAGCTTAGAAACGGCTCCAGGGCAGTTCTTC. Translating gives CASSLETAPGQFF.

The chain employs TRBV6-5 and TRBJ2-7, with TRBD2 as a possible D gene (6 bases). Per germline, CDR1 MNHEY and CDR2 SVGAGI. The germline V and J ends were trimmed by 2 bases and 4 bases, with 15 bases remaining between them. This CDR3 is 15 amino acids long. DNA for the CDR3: TGTGCCAGCAGTTACCGGGCGGGGCCTCCGTACGAGCAGTACTTC. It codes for CASSYRAGPPYEQYF.

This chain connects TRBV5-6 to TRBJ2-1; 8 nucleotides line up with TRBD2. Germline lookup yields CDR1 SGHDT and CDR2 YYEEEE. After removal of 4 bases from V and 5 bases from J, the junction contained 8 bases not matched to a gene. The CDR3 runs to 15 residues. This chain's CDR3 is CASSVGGGYHNEQFF. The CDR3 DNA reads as TGTGCCAGCAGCGTGGGCGGGGGGTACCACAATGAGCAGTTCTTC.

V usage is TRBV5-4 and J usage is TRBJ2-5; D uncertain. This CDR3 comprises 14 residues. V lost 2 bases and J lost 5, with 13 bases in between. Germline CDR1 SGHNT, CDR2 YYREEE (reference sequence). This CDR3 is CASSLSQMWETQYF. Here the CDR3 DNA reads TGTGCCAGCAGCTTAAGCCAAATGTGGGAGACCCAGTACTTC.

For the CDR3, the DNA is TGTGCCAGCAGCCCCACAGGGGGCTGGAATACGCAGTATTTT. Translation gives CASSPTGGWNTQYF. This sequence joins TRBV7-9 and TRBJ2-3, with 9 bases fitting TRBD1. Germline CDR1 reads SEHNR; CDR2 reads FQNEAQ (reference sequence). The CDR3 runs 14 residues. The trim removed 5 bases at V and 7 bases at J, leaving 7 bases unmatched.

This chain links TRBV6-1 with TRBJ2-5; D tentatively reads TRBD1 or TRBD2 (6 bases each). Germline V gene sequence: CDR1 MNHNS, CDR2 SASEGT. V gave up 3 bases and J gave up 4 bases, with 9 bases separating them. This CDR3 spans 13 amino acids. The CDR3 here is CASSDGGRETQYF. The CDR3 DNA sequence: TGTGCCAGCAGTGACGGGGGCAGAGAGACCCAGTACTTC.

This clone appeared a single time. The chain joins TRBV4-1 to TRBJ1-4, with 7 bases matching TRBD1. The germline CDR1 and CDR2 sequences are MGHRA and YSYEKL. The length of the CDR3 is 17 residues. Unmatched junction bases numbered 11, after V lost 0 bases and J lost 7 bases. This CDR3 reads CASSQDQGGIMGEKLFF. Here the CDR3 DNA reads TGCGCCAGCAGCCAAGATCAGGGGGGGATTATGGGTGAAAAACTGTTTTTT.

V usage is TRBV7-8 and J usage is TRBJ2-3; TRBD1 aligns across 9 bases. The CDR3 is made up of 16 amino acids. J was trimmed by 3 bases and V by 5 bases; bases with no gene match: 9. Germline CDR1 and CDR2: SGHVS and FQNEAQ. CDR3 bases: TGTGCCAGCAGCCGTCGGGACAGGGTAGAAACAGATACGCAGTATTTT. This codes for CASSRRDRVETDTQYF.

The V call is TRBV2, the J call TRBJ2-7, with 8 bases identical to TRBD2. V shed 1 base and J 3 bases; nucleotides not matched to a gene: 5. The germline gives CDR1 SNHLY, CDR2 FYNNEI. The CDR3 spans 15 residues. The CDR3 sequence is CASSEVVAGSYEQYF. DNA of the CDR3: TGTGCCAGCAGTGAAGTGGTAGCGGGGAGCTACGAGCAGTACTTC.